This T cell receptor beta chain was sequenced for a study of blood T cell repertoires in COVID-19. In the study overall: Sites in the United States, Italy and Spain provided acute and convalescent COVID-19 samples.

Only in-frame clones appear in the TCRdb table, and some are missing; sequencing was by immunoSEQ multiplex PCR. Of around 450,000 clones listed, nearly 90% were seen once; the top ten hold under 2.5%. Germline V gene lookup returns CDR1 SGHRS and CDR2 YFSETQ. V was clipped by 3 bases and J by 0 bases, with 16 bases between them. This CDR3 has 17 amino acids. The sequenced sample was PBMCs or T cells enriched from blood (not recorded which). The receptor comes from a woman aged 18-35 years with acute COVID-19. The genes are TRBV5-1 and TRBJ1-5; TRBD1 is a possible D gene (6 bases). The CDR3 region is CASSSSARTDSNQPQHF. CDR3 sequence (DNA): TGCGCCAGCAGCTCTAGTGCCCGGACAGATAGCAATCAGCCCCAGCATTTT.